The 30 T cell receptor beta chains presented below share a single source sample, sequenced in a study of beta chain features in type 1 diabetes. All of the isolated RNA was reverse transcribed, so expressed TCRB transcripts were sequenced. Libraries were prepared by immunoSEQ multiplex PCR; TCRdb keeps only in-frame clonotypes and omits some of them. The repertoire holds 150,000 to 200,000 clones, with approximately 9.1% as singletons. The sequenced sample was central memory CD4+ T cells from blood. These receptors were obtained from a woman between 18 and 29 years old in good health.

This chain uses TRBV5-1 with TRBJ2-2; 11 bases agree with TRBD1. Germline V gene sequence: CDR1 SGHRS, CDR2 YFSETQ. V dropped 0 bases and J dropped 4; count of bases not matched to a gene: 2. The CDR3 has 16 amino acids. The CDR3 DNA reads TGCGCCAGCAGCTTGGCCGGGACAGGGGGCACCGGGGAGCTGTTTTTT. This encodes CASSLAGTGGTGELFF. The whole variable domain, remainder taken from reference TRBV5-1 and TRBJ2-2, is KAGVTQTPRYLIKTRGQQVTLSCSPISGHRSVSWYQQTPGQGLQFLFEYFSETQRNKGNFPGRFSGRQFSNSRSEMNVSTLELGDSALYLCASSLAGTGGTGELFFGEGSRLTVL.

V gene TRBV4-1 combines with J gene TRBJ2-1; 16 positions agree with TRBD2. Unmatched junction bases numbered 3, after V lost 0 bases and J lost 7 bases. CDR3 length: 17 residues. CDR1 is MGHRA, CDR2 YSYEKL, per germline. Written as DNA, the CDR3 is TGCGCCAGCAGCCAAGATGGGGGACTAGCGGGAGGGAATGAGCAGTTCTTC. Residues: CASSQDGGLAGGNEQFF.

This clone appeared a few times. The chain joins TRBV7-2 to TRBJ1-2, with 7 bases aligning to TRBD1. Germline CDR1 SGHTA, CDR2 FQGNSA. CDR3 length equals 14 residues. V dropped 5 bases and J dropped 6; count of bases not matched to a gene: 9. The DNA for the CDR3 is TGTGCCAGCAGCACCCAGACAGGGATCCATGGCTACACCTTC. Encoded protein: CASSTQTGIHGYTF. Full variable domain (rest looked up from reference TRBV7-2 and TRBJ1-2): GAGVSQSPSNKVTEKGKDVELRCDPISGHTALYWYRQSLGQGLEFLIYFQGNSAPDKSGLPSDRFSAERTGGSVSTLTIQRTQQEDSAVYLCASSTQTGIHGYTFGSGTRLTVV.

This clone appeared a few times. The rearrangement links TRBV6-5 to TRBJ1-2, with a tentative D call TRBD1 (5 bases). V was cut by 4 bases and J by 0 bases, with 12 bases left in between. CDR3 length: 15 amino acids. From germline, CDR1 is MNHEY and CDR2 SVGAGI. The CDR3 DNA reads TGTGCCAGCAGTTTGGGGCCACTATCTAACTATGGCTACACCTTC. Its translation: CASSLGPLSNYGYTF.

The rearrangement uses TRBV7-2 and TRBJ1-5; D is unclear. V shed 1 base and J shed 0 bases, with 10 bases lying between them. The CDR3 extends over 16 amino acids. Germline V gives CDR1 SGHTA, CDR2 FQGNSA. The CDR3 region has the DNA TGTGCCAGCAGCTTAGTTTCAGGTGCTAGCAATCAGCCCCAGCATTTT. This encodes CASSLVSGASNQPQHF.

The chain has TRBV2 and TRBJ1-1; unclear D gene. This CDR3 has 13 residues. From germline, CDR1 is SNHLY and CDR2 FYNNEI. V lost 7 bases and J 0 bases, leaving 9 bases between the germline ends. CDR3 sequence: CASTADVNTEAFF. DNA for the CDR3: TGTGCCAGCACCGCGGATGTGAACACTGAAGCTTTCTTT.

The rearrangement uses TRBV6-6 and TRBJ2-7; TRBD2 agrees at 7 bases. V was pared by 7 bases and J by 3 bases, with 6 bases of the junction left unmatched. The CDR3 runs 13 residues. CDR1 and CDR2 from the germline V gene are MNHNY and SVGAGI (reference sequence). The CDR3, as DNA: TGTGCCAGCACTCTAGCGGTTAACTACGAGCAGTACTTC. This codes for CASTLAVNYEQYF.

CDR3 sequence reads: CASSFGTGVTEAFF. The CDR3 nucleotides read TGCGCCAGCAGCTTTGGGACAGGGGTAACTGAAGCTTTCTTT. The rearrangement joins TRBV5-1 to TRBJ1-1; 10 bases align to TRBD1. CDR1 SGHRS and CDR2 YFSETQ come from the germline V gene. The CDR3 is 14 residues long. Trimming removed 2 bases from V and 5 bases from J; junction bases left unmatched: 3.

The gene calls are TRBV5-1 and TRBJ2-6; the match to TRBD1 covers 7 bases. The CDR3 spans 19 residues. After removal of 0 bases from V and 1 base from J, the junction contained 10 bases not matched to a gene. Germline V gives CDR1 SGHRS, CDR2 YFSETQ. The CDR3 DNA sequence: TGCGCCAGCAGCTTGGACGGCAGGGGGTGGAGATCTGGGGCCAACGTCCTGACTTTC. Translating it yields CASSLDGRGWRSGANVLTF. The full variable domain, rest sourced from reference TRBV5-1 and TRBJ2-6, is KAGVTQTPRYLIKTRGQQVTLSCSPISGHRSVSWYQQTPGQGLQFLFEYFSETQRNKGNFPGRFSGRQFSNSRSEMNVSTLELGDSALYLCASSLDGRGWRSGANVLTFGAGSRLTVL.

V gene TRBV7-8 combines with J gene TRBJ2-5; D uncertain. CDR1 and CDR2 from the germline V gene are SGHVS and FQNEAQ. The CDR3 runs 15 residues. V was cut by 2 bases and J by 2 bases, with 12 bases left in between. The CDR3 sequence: CASSLMYTQQETQYF. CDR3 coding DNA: TGTGCCAGCAGCTTAATGTATACACAGCAAGAGACCCAGTACTTC.

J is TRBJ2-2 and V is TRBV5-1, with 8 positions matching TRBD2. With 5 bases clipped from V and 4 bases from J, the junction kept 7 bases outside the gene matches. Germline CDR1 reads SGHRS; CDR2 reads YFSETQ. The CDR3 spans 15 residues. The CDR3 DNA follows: TGCGCCAGCAGACCCCCGGGGGGGCTCACCGGGGAGCTGTTTTTT. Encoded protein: CASRPPGGLTGELFF.

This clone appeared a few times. Written as DNA, the CDR3 is TGCGCCAGCAGCCTAGGCAGGGTAGGGACTGAAGCTTTCTTT. This translates into CASSLGRVGTEAFF. The chain couples TRBV4-3 to TRBJ1-1, with D perhaps matching TRBD1 (5 bases). This CDR3 is 14 amino acids long. The V gene's germline CDR1 is LGHNA and CDR2 YSLEER. Between the trimmed V and J ends, which lost 4 bases and 5 bases, there was a span of 14 bases.

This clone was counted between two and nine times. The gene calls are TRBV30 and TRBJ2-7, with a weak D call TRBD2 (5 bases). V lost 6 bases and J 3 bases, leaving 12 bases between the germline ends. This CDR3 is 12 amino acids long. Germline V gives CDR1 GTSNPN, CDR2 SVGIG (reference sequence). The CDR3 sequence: CACDGLNYEQYF. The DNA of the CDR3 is TGTGCCTGCGACGGACTGAACTACGAGCAGTACTTC. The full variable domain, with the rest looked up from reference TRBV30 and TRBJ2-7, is SQTIHQWPATLVQPVGSPLSLECTVEGTSNPNLYWYRQAAGRGLQLLFYSVGIGQISSEVPQNLSASRPQDRQFILSSKKLLLSDSGFYLCACDGLNYEQYFGPGTRLTVT.

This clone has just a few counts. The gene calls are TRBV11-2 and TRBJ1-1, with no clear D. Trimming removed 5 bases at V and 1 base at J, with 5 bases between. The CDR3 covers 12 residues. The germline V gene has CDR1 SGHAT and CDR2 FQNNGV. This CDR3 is CASSHRNTEAFF. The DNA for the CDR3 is TGTGCCAGCAGCCATAGGAACACTGAAGCTTTCTTT.

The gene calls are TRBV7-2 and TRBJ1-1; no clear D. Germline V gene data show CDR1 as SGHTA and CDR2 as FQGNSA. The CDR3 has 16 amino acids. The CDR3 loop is CATKSGGGGMDTEAFF. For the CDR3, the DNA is TGTGCTACCAAATCGGGCGGTGGAGGGATGGATACTGAAGCTTTCTTT. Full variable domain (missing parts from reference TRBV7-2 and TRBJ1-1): GAGVSQSPSNKVTEKGKDVELRCDPISGHTALYWYRQSLGQGLEFLIYFQGNSAPDKSGLPSDRFSAERTGGSVSTLTIQRTQQEDSAVYLCATKSGGGGMDTEAFFGQGTRLTVV.

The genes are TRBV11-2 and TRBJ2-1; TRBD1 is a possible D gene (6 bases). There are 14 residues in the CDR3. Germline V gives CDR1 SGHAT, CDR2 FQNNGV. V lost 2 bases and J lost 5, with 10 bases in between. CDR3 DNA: TGTGCCAGCAGCTTACGCCAGGGGAACAATGAGCAGTTCTTC. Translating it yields CASSLRQGNNEQFF. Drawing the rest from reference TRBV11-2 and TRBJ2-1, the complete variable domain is EAGVAQSPRYKIIEKRQSVAFWCNPISGHATLYWYQQILGQGPKLLIQFQNNGVVDDSQLPKDRFSAERLKGVDSTLKIQPAKLEDSAVYLCASSLRQGNNEQFFGPGTRLTVL.

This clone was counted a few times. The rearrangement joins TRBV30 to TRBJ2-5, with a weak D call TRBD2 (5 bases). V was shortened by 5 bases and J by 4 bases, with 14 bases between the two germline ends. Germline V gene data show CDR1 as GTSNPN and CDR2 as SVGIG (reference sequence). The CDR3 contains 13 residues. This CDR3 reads CAWGGHSGETQYF. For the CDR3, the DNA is TGTGCCTGGGGCGGGCATTCGGGAGAGACCCAGTACTTC.

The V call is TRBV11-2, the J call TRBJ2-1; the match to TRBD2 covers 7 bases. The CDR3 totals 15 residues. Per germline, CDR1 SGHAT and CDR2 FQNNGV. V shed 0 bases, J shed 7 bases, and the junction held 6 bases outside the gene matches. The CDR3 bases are TGTGCCAGCAGCTTAGAGGCTAGCGGTCAAAATGAGCAGTTCTTC. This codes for CASSLEASGQNEQFF.

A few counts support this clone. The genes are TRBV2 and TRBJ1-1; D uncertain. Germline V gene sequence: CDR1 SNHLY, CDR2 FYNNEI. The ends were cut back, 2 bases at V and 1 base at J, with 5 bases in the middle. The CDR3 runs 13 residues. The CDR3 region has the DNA TGTGCCAGCAGTGAACAATCGAACACTGAAGCTTTCTTT. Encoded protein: CASSEQSNTEAFF.

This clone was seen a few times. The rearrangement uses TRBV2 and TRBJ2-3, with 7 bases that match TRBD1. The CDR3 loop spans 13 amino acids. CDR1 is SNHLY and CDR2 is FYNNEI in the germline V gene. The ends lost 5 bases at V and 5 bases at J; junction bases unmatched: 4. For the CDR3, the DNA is TGTGCCAGCAGTCCGAGGGGGCAAGATACGCAGTATTTT. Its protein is CASSPRGQDTQYF.

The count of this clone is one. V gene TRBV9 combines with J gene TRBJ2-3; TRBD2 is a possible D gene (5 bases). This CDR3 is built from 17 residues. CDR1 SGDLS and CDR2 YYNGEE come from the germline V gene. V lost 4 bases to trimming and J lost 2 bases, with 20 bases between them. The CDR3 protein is CASSSSQWAGPTDTQYF. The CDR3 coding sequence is TGTGCCAGCAGCTCCTCTCAATGGGCGGGCCCCACAGATACGCAGTATTTT.

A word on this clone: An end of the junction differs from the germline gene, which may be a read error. CDR3: CAWSVRGYF. The CDR3 DNA is TGTGCCTGGAGTGTTAGGGGGTACTTC. The chain has TRBV30 and TRBJ1-2; D is possibly TRBD1 (6 bases). Germline CDR1 GTSNPN, CDR2 SVGIG (reference sequence). The CDR3 runs 9 residues.

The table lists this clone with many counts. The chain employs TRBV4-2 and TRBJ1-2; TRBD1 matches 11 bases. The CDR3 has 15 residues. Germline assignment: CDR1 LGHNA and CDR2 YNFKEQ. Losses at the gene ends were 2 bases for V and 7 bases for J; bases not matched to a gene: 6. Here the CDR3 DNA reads TGTGCCAGCAGCCAACCTTCCGGGACAGGGGGTGGCTACACCTTC. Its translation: CASSQPSGTGGGYTF.

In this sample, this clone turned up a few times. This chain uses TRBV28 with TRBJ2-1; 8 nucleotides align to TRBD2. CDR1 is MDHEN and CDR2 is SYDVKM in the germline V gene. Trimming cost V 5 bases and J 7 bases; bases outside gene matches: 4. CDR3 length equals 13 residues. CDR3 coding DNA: TGTGCCAGCAGTCTCAGCGGGAGAAATGAGCAGTTCTTC. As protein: CASSLSGRNEQFF.

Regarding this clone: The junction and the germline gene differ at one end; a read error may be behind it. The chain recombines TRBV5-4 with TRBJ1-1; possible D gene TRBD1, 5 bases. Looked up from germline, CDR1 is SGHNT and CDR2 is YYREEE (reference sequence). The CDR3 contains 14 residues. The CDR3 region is CASSQVGAQPEAFF. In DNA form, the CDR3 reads TGCGCCAGCAGCCAAGTAGGGGCTCAACCTGAAGCTTTCTTT.

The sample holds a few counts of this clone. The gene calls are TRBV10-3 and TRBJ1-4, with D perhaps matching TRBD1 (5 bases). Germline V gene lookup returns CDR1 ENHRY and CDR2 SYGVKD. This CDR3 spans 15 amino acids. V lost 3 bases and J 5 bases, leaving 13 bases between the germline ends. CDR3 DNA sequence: TGTGCCATCAGTGACCCCGGGGGGACCAATGAAAAACTGTTTTTT. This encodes CAISDPGGTNEKLFF.

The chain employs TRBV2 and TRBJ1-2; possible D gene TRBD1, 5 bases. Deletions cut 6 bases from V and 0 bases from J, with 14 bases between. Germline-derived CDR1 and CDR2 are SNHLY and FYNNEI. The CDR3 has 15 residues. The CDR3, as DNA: TGTGCCAGCAGCCCGGGGGGGGGTTCTAACTATGGCTACACCTTC. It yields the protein CASSPGGGSNYGYTF.

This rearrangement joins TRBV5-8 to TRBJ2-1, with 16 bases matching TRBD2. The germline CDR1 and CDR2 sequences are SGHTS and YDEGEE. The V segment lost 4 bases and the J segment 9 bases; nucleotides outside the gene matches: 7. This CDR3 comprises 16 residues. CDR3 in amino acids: CASSRPGTSGRGEQFF. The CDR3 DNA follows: TGTGCCAGCAGCCGTCCCGGGACTAGCGGGAGGGGTGAGCAGTTCTTC.

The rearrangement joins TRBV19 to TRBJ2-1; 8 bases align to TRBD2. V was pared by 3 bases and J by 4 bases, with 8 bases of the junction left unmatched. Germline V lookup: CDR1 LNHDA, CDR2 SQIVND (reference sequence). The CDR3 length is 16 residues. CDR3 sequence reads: CASSMGTSGSYNEQFF. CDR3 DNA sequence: TGTGCCAGTAGTATGGGTACTAGCGGAAGTTACAATGAGCAGTTCTTC.

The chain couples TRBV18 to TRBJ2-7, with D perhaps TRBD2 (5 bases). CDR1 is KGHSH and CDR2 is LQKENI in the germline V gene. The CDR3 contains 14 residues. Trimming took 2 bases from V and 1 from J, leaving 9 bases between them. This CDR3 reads CASSPFSGSYEQYF. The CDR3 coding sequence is TGTGCCAGCTCACCATTTTCGGGATCCTACGAGCAGTACTTC.